This TCR beta chain was captured in a study of cytomegalovirus exposure and HLA in healthy donors. The CDR3 spans 14 residues. With 7 bases removed from V and 8 bases from J, the gap between germline ends came to 20 bases. Germline CDR1 is MNHNS and CDR2 is SASEGT. The study ran its PCR with 60 Vbeta and 13 Jbeta primers. Generated by immunoSEQ multiplex PCR, the TCRdb table keeps only in-frame clones and is missing some. The table has roughly 140,000 clones, roughly 83% seen once. Donors sampled were nominally healthy, though unrecorded immune exposures were likely. The chain has TRBV6-1 and TRBJ1-2; TRBD1 might be the D (5 bases). The receptor comes from a man aged 35-49 years in good health and CMV-seropositive. Sequencing used PBMCs. CDR3 bases: TGTGCCAGCAACGGTGGGGTGGGGCGGGAAGGCTACACCTTC. Amino acids: CASNGGVGREGYTF.